This TCR beta chain originates from a study of blood T cells in healthy people across ages. Whole-study results and caveats: As naive T cell percentage varied, TCR beta diversity correlated strongly with it. More naive CD4+ cells and higher diversity marked long-lived donors relative to aged donors.

As for this clonotype: Its antigen is as yet unknown.

Between the trimmed V and J ends, which lost 3 bases and 4 bases, there was a span of 19 bases. CDR1 and CDR2 from the germline V gene are DFQATT and SNEGSKA (reference sequence). This CDR3 is built from 15 residues. A second PCR of about 7 to 12 cycles used a sample-barcoded 5' primer and a J-beta primer mix. MiXCR, applied by TCRdb to the 5' RACE reads, yields one record per CDR3 protein. Among roughly 1,700,000 distinct CDR3 sequences listed, roughly 28% were seen once. Per sample, no less than 5 micrograms of total RNA were extracted. This chain uses TRBV20-1 with TRBJ2-7; D possibly corresponds to TRBD1 (6 bases). This TCR was sampled from a woman between 25 and 40 years old in good health. The material sequenced was blood. CDR3: CSASPGQFREYEQYF. CDR3 bases: TGCAGTGCTAGTCCCGGACAGTTCCGCGAGTACGAGCAGTACTTC.